A selection of T cell receptor beta chains follows, all from one sample in a study of blood T cell repertoires in COVID-19. The method was immunoSEQ multiplex PCR; TCRdb's version includes in-frame clones alone and lacks a portion of them. The table lists about 240,000 clones, just under 85% of them singletons. What was sequenced was peripheral blood. The receptor set was obtained from a woman aged 80 or over with acute or convalescent COVID-19. CDR3s include the opening cysteine and the closing phenylalanine or tryptophan. A D gene is named only where the DNA matches it firmly. A clone size is listed for some rows: how often the clone was seen (once, few, many), or a class if it is expanded.

j_call: TRBJ2-7
d_call: NA
clone_size: NA
v_call: TRBV6-2/TRBV6-3
cdr3_aa: CASSNTTYEQYF
cdr3_nt: TGTGCCAGCAGTAATACAACCTACGAGCAGTACTTC

j_call: TRBJ2-7
d_call: NA
clone_size: few
v_call: TRBV12-5
cdr3_aa: CASGLVLSQGGEQYF
cdr3_nt: TGTGCTAGTGGTTTGGTACTAAGCCAGGGGGGAGAGCAGTACTTC

j_call: TRBJ2-5
d_call: NA
clone_size: NA
v_call: TRBV7-9
cdr3_aa: CASSLAGGAGAETQYF
cdr3_nt: TGTGCCAGCAGCTTAGCCGGTGGGGCAGGGGCAGAGACCCAGTACTTC

j_call: TRBJ2-6
d_call: NA
clone_size: few
v_call: TRBV6-5
cdr3_aa: CASSYSAVGANVLTF
cdr3_nt: TGTGCCAGCAGTTACTCGGCAGTCGGGGCCAACGTCCTGACTTTC

j_call: TRBJ2-7
d_call: TRBD2
clone_size: NA
v_call: TRBV5-4
cdr3_aa: CASSYGLAGPSYEQYF
cdr3_nt: TGTGCCAGCAGCTATGGACTAGCGGGGCCCTCCTACGAGCAGTACTTC

j_call: TRBJ1-1
d_call: TRBD1
clone_size: NA
v_call: TRBV19
cdr3_aa: CASSNKGASNTEAFF
cdr3_nt: TGTGCCAGTAGTAATAAGGGGGCATCGAACACTGAAGCTTTCTTT

j_call: TRBJ2-4
d_call: TRBD1
clone_size: NA
v_call: TRBV6-2/TRBV6-3
cdr3_aa: CASSPGTGGPLGAKNIQYF
cdr3_nt: TGTGCCAGCAGTCCCGGGACAGGGGGACCCTTAGGCGCCAAAAACATTCAGTACTTC

j_call: TRBJ2-3
d_call: TRBD1
clone_size: few
v_call: TRBV2
cdr3_aa: CASRETGTDTQYF
cdr3_nt: TGTGCCAGCAGAGAGACAGGGACAGATACGCAGTATTTT

j_call: TRBJ1-1
d_call: NA
clone_size: NA
v_call: TRBV7-8
cdr3_aa: CASSLATAGGEAFF
cdr3_nt: TGTGCCAGCAGCTTAGCCACAGCGGGGGGTGAAGCTTTCTTT

j_call: TRBJ2-7
d_call: NA
clone_size: NA
v_call: TRBV4-1
cdr3_aa: CASSQVLQGPSSSYEQYF
cdr3_nt: TGCGCCAGCAGCCAAGTGTTACAGGGACCGTCGAGCTCCTACGAGCAGTACTTC

j_call: TRBJ1-6
d_call: NA
clone_size: NA
v_call: TRBV19
cdr3_aa: CASSKPGLRNSPLHF
cdr3_nt: TGTGCCAGTAGTAAACCGGGACTGCGGAATTCACCCCTCCACTTT

j_call: TRBJ1-5
d_call: NA
clone_size: NA
v_call: TRBV2
cdr3_aa: CASSEDNGANQPQHF
cdr3_nt: TGTGCCAGCAGTGAGGACAACGGAGCTAATCAGCCCCAGCATTTT

j_call: TRBJ1-2
d_call: NA
clone_size: NA
v_call: TRBV18
cdr3_aa: CASSPPGGKGYTF
cdr3_nt: TGTGCCAGCTCACCACCGGGAGGAAAAGGCTACACCTTC

j_call: TRBJ1-3
d_call: NA
clone_size: NA
v_call: TRBV30
cdr3_aa: CAWSVYAGSSGNTIYF
cdr3_nt: TGTGCCTGGAGTGTATACGCGGGCAGTTCTGGAAACACCATATATTTT

j_call: TRBJ2-1
d_call: TRBD2
clone_size: NA
v_call: TRBV5-4
cdr3_aa: CASRSPGTSHNEQFF
cdr3_nt: TGTGCCAGCAGATCACCCGGGACTAGTCATAATGAGCAGTTCTTC

j_call: TRBJ2-1
d_call: NA
clone_size: NA
v_call: TRBV12-2
cdr3_aa: CASRLGAGLAGRGSYNEQFF
cdr3_nt: TGTGCAAGTCGCTTAGGGGCTGGACTAGCGGGGCGAGGTTCCTACAATGAGCAGTTCTTC

j_call: TRBJ1-4
d_call: TRBD1
clone_size: once
v_call: TRBV27
cdr3_aa: CASSSGQGAEKLFF
cdr3_nt: TGTGCCAGCTCGTCGGGACAGGGTGCTGAAAAACTGTTTTTT

j_call: TRBJ1-1
d_call: TRBD1
clone_size: NA
v_call: TRBV5-1
cdr3_aa: CASSPPGQGTTEAFF
cdr3_nt: TGCGCCAGCAGCCCCCCCGGACAGGGTACCACTGAAGCTTTCTTT

j_call: TRBJ1-1
d_call: NA
clone_size: NA
v_call: TRBV18
cdr3_aa: CASSRDMNTEAFF
cdr3_nt: TGTGCCAGCTCAAGGGACATGAACACTGAAGCTTTCTTT

j_call: TRBJ1-3
d_call: NA
clone_size: NA
v_call: TRBV4-2
cdr3_aa: CASSQGRGGALGGNTIYF
cdr3_nt: TGTGCCAGCAGCCAAGGGAGGGGGGGGGCCCTTGGAGGAAACACCATATATTTT

j_call: TRBJ2-5
d_call: NA
clone_size: NA
v_call: TRBV29-1
cdr3_aa: CSAQTGGETQYF
cdr3_nt: TGCAGCGCGCAGACCGGAGGGGAGACCCAGTACTTC

j_call: TRBJ1-6
d_call: NA
clone_size: NA
v_call: TRBV28
cdr3_aa: CASSSPRPGSYNSPLHF
cdr3_nt: TGTGCCAGCAGTTCCCCCCGTCCGGGGTCCTATAATTCACCCCTCCACTTT

j_call: TRBJ2-7
d_call: TRBD2
clone_size: once
v_call: TRBV6-6
cdr3_aa: CASSYGLAGLGNEQYF
cdr3_nt: TGTGCCAGCAGTTACGGGCTAGCGGGCCTCGGGAACGAGCAGTACTTC

j_call: TRBJ1-1
d_call: NA
clone_size: NA
v_call: TRBV19
cdr3_aa: CASSTQRGWGMNTEAFF
cdr3_nt: TGTGCCAGTAGTACGCAGAGGGGGTGGGGCATGAACACTGAAGCTTTCTTT

j_call: TRBJ2-6
d_call: NA
clone_size: few
v_call: TRBV2
cdr3_aa: CASIGSSGANVLTF
cdr3_nt: TGTGCCAGCATAGGGAGCTCTGGGGCCAACGTCCTGACTTTC

j_call: TRBJ2-2
d_call: NA
clone_size: NA
v_call: TRBV6-5
cdr3_aa: CASSYNRVQTGELFF
cdr3_nt: TGTGCCAGCAGTTACAACAGGGTTCAAACCGGGGAGCTGTTTTTT

j_call: TRBJ2-3
d_call: NA
clone_size: NA
v_call: TRBV5-1
cdr3_aa: CASSRGGLDTQYF
cdr3_nt: TGCGCCAGCAGCAGGGGGGGGCTAGATACGCAGTATTTT

j_call: TRBJ2-7
d_call: TRBD2
clone_size: NA
v_call: TRBV9
cdr3_aa: CASSVEGLAGPYEQYF
cdr3_nt: TGTGCCAGCAGCGTAGAAGGGCTAGCGGGGCCCTACGAGCAGTACTTC

j_call: TRBJ1-2
d_call: NA
clone_size: NA
v_call: TRBV6-5
cdr3_aa: CASSSSGQVYYGYTF
cdr3_nt: NA

j_call: TRBJ1-4
d_call: NA
clone_size: few
v_call: TRBV5-1
cdr3_aa: CASSLDSFNEKLFF
cdr3_nt: TGCGCCAGCAGCTTGGACAGCTTTAATGAAAAACTGTTTTTT

j_call: TRBJ1-1
d_call: TRBD1
clone_size: NA
v_call: TRBV28
cdr3_aa: CASSFWTGLDTEAFF
cdr3_nt: TGTGCCAGCAGTTTCTGGACAGGGCTTGACACTGAAGCTTTCTTT

j_call: TRBJ1-1
d_call: NA
clone_size: NA
v_call: TRBV4-2
cdr3_aa: CASSRRGDTEAFF
cdr3_nt: TGTGCCAGCAGCCGCAGGGGCGACACTGAAGCTTTCTTT

j_call: TRBJ2-7
d_call: TRBD1
clone_size: NA
v_call: TRBV5-1
cdr3_aa: CASSLAGTGSYEQYF
cdr3_nt: TGCGCCAGCAGCCTCGCCGGGACAGGGTCCTACGAGCAGTACTTC

j_call: TRBJ1-2
d_call: TRBD1
clone_size: once
v_call: TRBV5-6
cdr3_aa: CASSLQGAGGYTF
cdr3_nt: TGTGCCAGCAGCTTGCAGGGGGCGGGTGGCTACACCTTC

j_call: TRBJ2-2
d_call: NA
clone_size: NA
v_call: TRBV29-1
cdr3_aa: CSVEDALPGMNTGELFF
cdr3_nt: TGCAGCGTTGAAGATGCCCTCCCAGGGATGAACACCGGGGAGCTGTTTTTT

j_call: TRBJ2-1
d_call: TRBD1
clone_size: once
v_call: TRBV5-1
cdr3_aa: CASSLAGGKGEQFF
cdr3_nt: TGCGCCAGCAGCTTGGCAGGGGGCAAGGGTGAGCAGTTCTTC

j_call: TRBJ1-2
d_call: TRBD1
clone_size: NA
v_call: TRBV12-3/TRBV12-4
cdr3_aa: CASSTGIYGYTF
cdr3_nt: TGTGCCAGCTCGACAGGGATCTATGGCTACACCTTC

j_call: TRBJ2-7
d_call: TRBD1
clone_size: NA
v_call: TRBV5-8
cdr3_aa: CASSLRTGSYEQYF
cdr3_nt: TGTGCCAGCAGCTTGAGGACAGGCTCCTACGAGCAGTACTTC

j_call: TRBJ2-7
d_call: TRBD1
clone_size: NA
v_call: TRBV6-1
cdr3_aa: CASSETGGSYEQYF
cdr3_nt: TGTGCCAGCAGTGAGACAGGGGGCTCCTACGAGCAGTACTTC